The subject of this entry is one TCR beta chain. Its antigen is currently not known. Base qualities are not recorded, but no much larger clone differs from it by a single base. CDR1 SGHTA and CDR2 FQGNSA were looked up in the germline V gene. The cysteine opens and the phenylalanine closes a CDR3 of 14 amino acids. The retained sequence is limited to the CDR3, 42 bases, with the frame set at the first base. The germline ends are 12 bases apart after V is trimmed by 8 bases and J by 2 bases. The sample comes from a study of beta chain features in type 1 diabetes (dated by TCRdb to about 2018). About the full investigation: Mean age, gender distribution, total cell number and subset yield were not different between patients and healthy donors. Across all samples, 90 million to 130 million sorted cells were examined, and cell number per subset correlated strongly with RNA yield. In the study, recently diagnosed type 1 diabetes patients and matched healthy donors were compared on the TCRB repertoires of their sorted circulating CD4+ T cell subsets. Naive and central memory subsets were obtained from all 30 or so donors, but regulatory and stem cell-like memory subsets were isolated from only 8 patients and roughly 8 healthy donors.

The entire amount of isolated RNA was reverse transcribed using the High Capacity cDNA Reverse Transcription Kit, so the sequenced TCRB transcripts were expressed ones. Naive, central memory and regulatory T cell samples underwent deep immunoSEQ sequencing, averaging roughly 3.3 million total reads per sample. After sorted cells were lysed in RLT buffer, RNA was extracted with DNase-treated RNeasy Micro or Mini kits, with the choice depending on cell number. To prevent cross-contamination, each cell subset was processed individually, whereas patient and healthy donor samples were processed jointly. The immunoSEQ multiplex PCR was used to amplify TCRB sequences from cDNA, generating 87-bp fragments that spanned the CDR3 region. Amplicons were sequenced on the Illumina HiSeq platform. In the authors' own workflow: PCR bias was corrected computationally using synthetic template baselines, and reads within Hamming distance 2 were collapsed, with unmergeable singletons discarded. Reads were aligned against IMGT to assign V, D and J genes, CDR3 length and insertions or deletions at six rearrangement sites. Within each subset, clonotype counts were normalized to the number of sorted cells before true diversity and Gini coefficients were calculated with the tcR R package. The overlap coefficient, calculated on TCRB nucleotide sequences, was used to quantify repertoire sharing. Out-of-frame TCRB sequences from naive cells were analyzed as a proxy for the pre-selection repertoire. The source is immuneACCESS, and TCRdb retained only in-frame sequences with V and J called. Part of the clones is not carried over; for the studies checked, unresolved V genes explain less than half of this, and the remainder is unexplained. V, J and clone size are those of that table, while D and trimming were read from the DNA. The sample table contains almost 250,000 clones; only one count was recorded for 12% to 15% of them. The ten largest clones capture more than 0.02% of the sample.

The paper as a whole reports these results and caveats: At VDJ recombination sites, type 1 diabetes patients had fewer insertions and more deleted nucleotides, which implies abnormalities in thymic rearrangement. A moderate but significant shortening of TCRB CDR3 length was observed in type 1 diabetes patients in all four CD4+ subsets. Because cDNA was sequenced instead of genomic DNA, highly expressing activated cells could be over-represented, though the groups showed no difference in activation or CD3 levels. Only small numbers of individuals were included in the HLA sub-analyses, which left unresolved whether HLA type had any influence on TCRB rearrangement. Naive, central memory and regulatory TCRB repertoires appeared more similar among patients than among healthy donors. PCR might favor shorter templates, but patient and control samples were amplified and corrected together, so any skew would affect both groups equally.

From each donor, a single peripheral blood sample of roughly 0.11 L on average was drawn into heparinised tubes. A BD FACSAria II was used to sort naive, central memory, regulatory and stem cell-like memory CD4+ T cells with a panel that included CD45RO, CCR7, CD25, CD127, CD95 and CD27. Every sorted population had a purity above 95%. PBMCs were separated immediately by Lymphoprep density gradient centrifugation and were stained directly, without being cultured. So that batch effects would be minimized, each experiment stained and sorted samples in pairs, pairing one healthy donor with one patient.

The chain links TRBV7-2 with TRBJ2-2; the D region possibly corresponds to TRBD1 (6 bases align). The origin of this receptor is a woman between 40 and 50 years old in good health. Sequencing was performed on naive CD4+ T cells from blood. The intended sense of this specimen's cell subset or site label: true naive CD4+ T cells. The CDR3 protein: CASQLGANTGELFF. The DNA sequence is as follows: TGTGCCAGCCAACTGGGGGCCAACACCGGGGAGCTGTTTTTT.